The 14 T cell receptor beta chains presented below share a single source sample, sequenced in a study of beta chain features in type 1 diabetes. These receptors' antigens are unknown. General study results and limits: Patients with Type 1 diabetes showed moderately but significantly shorter TCRB CDR3s in all four CD4+ subsets.

The authors reverse transcribed all of the isolated RNA, so sequencing captured expressed TCRB transcripts. Assay used: immunoSEQ multiplex PCR; TCRdb lists only in-frame clones, some missing. Of 330,000 or so clones listed, over 10% are singletons. The sequenced material came from naive CD4+ T cells from blood. Receptor source: a woman between 18 and 29 years old with type 1 diabetes.

V usage is TRBV30 and J usage is TRBJ2-3; 8 bases are shared with TRBD2. V lost 3 bases and J lost 5; bases outside the gene matches: 13. Looked up from germline, CDR1 is GTSNPN and CDR2 is SVGIG (reference sequence). The CDR3 is 16 residues long. The CDR3 protein is CAWSLPHSGSGDTQYF. The CDR3 DNA follows: TGTGCCTGGAGCCTCCCTCACAGCGGGAGTGGAGATACGCAGTATTTT.

V is TRBV2 and J is TRBJ1-6; the D is unclear. The V and J ends lost 6 bases and 7 bases respectively, with 4 bases between them. Germline-derived CDR1 and CDR2 are SNHLY and FYNNEI. The CDR3 has 11 amino acids. CDR3 sequence reads: CASSPNSPLHF. CDR3 nucleotides: TGTGCCAGCAGCCCAAATTCACCCCTCCACTTT.

The V and J genes are TRBV5-6 and TRBJ1-1; 8 bases line up with TRBD1. V lost 0 bases and J lost 10; bases outside the gene matches: 2. The CDR3 is 12 residues long. Looked up from germline, CDR1 is SGHDT and CDR2 is YYEEEE. In DNA form, the CDR3 reads TGTGCCAGCAGCTTGGTCGGACAGGGAGCTTTCTTT. This gives the protein CASSLVGQGAFF.

This clone turned up a few times. The rearrangement links TRBV9 to TRBJ2-7; the D is unclear. Germline V gene lookup returns CDR1 SGDLS and CDR2 YYNGEE. Trimming took 0 bases from V and 2 from J, leaving 9 bases between them. The CDR3 extends over 14 amino acids. The CDR3, as DNA: TGTGCCAGCAGCGTAGACCTGGGCGCCTACGAGCAGTACTTC. Translated: CASSVDLGAYEQYF.

The chain is built from TRBV4-3 and TRBJ2-3; no reliable D call. The V gene lost 0 bases and the J gene lost 2 bases, with 6 bases spanning the gap. Germline CDR1 LGHNA, CDR2 YSLEER. The CDR3 contains 14 residues. CDR3 in DNA: TGCGCCAGCAGCCAAGAGCGAGCCACAGATACGCAGTATTTT. This gives the protein CASSQERATDTQYF.

This chain connects TRBV4-1 to TRBJ2-1, with TRBD2 identical over 8 bases. V trimming: 4 bases; J trimming: 9 bases; junction bases outside the gene matches: 5. Germline assignment: CDR1 MGHRA and CDR2 YSYEKL. This CDR3 comprises 13 residues. The CDR3 loop reads CASSRSAGGEQFF. The DNA of the CDR3 is TGCGCCAGCAGCCGGAGTGCGGGGGGTGAGCAGTTCTTC.

The chain joins TRBV18 to TRBJ2-1, with 7 bases identical to TRBD2. V lost 10 bases, J lost 3 bases, and 6 bases stayed unmatched. Germline V gene lookup returns CDR1 KGHSH and CDR2 LQKENI. There are 13 residues in the CDR3. CDR3 DNA sequence: TGTGCCACCCGGGAGGCGGGCTACAATGAGCAGTTCTTC. The encoded protein is CATREAGYNEQFF.

This clone has more than one count but fewer than ten. This rearrangement joins TRBV7-2 to TRBJ2-3; D is possibly TRBD2 (5 bases). The CDR3 is 13 amino acids. V was clipped by 5 bases and J by 4 bases, with 10 bases between them. Per germline, CDR1 SGHTA and CDR2 FQGNSA. CDR3 in amino acids: CASSRGKADTQYF. For the CDR3, the DNA is TGTGCCAGCAGCCGAGGGAAGGCAGATACGCAGTATTTT.

This clone has more than one count but fewer than ten. The V call is TRBV13, the J call TRBJ2-5; 10 bases are a match to TRBD2. Trimming took 4 bases from V and 4 from J; bases not matched to a gene: 9. Germline V CDR1 and CDR2: PRHDT, FYEKMQ (reference sequence). This CDR3 region has 16 residues. CDR3 amino acids: CASSSRLIAGGETQYF. CDR3 coding DNA: TGTGCCAGCAGCTCCCGGCTTATAGCGGGAGGAGAGACCCAGTACTTC.

This clone was counted between two and nine times. The chain couples TRBV7-3 to TRBJ1-1; 9 nucleotides align to TRBD1. The CDR3 contains 15 residues. V was clipped by 5 bases and J by 8 bases; unmatched bases: 12. Germline V CDR1 and CDR2: SGHTA, FQGTGA. The CDR3 loop is CASSTRDRAPAEAFF. CDR3 coding DNA: TGTGCCAGCAGCACCCGGGACAGGGCCCCCGCGGAAGCTTTCTTT.

The chain combines TRBV27 with TRBJ2-7; TRBD2 aligns across 10 bases. CDR1 and CDR2 from the germline V gene are MNHEY and SMNVEV (reference sequence). V lost 6 bases, J lost 3 bases, and 11 bases stayed unmatched. The CDR3 length is 16 residues. CDR3 sequence reads: CASSRLAGWGNYEQYF. CDR3 coding DNA: TGTGCCAGCAGCCGACTAGCGGGCTGGGGAAACTACGAGCAGTACTTC.

This clone was recorded a few times. This chain uses TRBV7-9 with TRBJ2-1; D call uncertain. Trimming took off 2 bases at V and 10 bases at J, with 12 bases between the two ends. This CDR3 contains 13 residues. The germline gives CDR1 SEHNR, CDR2 FQNEAQ (reference sequence). CDR3: CASSLRSVTEQFF. As DNA, the CDR3 is TGTGCCAGCAGCTTACGCTCGGTCACCGAGCAGTTCTTC.

This clone was recorded a few times. J is TRBJ2-1 and V is TRBV1; the table's D call, TRBD1, was not checked against the DNA. TRBV1 is shown as a pseudogene. The CDR3 runs 12 residues. The CDR3 loop is CTSSPPGDEQFF. The DNA of the CDR3 is TGCACCAGCAGCCCTCCAGGGGATGAGCAGTTCTTC.

The gene calls are TRBV6-6 and TRBJ2-5; tentatively, D is TRBD1 (5 bases). The germline V and J ends were trimmed by 7 bases and 2 bases, with 20 bases remaining between them. The CDR3 runs 16 residues. CDR1 and CDR2 from the germline V gene are MNHNY and SVGAGI (reference sequence). The CDR3 region is CASIKAPRVGQETQYF. The CDR3 DNA reads as TGTGCCAGCATCAAGGCCCCCAGGGTAGGGCAAGAGACCCAGTACTTC.